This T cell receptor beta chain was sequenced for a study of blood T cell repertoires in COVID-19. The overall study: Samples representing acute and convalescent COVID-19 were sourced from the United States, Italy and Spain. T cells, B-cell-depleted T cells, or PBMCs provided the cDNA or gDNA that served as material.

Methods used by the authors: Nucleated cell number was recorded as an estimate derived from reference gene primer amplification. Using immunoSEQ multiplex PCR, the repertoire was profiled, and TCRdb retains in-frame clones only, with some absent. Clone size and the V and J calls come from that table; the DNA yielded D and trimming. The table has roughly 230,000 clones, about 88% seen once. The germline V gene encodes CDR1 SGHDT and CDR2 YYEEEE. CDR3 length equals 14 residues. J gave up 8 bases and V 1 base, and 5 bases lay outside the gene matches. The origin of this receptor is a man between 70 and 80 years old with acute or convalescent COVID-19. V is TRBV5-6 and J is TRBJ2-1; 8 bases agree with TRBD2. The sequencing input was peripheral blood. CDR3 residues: CASSLRGLVHEQFF. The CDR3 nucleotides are TGTGCCAGCAGCTTGCGGGGACTAGTCCATGAGCAGTTCTTC.